This T cell receptor beta chain was documented in a study of blood T cell repertoires in COVID-19. Germline CDR1 reads LGHDT; CDR2 reads YNNKEL (reference sequence). The CDR3 covers 17 residues. Trimming left V 1 base short and J 6 bases short, with 18 bases between. TCRdb keeps only in-frame clones here, not all; method: immunoSEQ multiplex PCR. The table includes some 200,000 clones, just over 85% detected once. Source material: PBMCs or T cells enriched from blood (not recorded which). V gene TRBV3-1 (or the pseudogene TRBV3-2) combines with J gene TRBJ2-2, with a weak D call TRBD1 (6 bases). The receptor was derived from a woman between 40 and 55 years old with acute COVID-19. DNA for the CDR3: TGTGCCAGCAGCCAAGGCTTGGTGGGGGCGCGGGCCGGGGAGCTGTTTTTT. It yields the protein CASSQGLVGARAGELFF.